This TCR beta chain is from a study of OX40 agonist ivuxolimab in advanced cancers. The assay was immunoSEQ multiplex PCR, and TCRdb's table has in-frame clones only and misses some. The table lists approximately 68,000 clones, over 70% of them singletons. A single count supports this clone. The ends were cut back, 2 bases at V and 0 bases at J, with 8 bases in the middle. This CDR3 spans 15 amino acids. Germline V gene data show CDR1 as MNHEY and CDR2 as SVGAGI. The TCR comes from an adult with an advanced solid tumor such as melanoma, head and neck, liver or kidney cancer. The genes are TRBV6-5 and TRBJ1-3, with D possibly matching TRBD1 (5 bases). The starting material was CD4+ or CD8+ T cells sorted from blood, obtained in a trial of the OX40 agonist ivuxolimab. The CDR3 loop reads CASSYADSSGNTIYF. CDR3 nucleotides: TGTGCCAGCAGTTACGCAGACAGCTCTGGAAACACCATATATTTT.